A single sample is the source of the 30 T cell receptor beta chains below, sequenced in a study of blood T cell repertoires in COVID-19. Only in-frame clones appear in the TCRdb table, and some are missing; sequencing was by immunoSEQ multiplex PCR. The profile covers about 270,000 clones, with around 90% appearing a single time and about 4% taken by the ten largest. Sequences were obtained from PBMCs or T cells enriched from blood (not recorded which). The receptors were gathered from a woman in her 30s with acute COVID-19.

This chain links TRBV25-1 with TRBJ2-7; 7 bases are a match to TRBD2. This CDR3 has 17 residues. The trim removed 3 bases at V and 0 bases at J, leaving 11 bases unmatched. Looked up from germline, CDR1 is MGHDK and CDR2 is SYGVNS. CDR3 in amino acids: CASSDLLRSGNSYEQYF. The CDR3, as DNA: TGTGCCAGCAGTGACTTACTCAGGAGCGGGAACTCCTACGAGCAGTACTTC.

This rearrangement joins TRBV11-2 to TRBJ2-7; tentatively, D is TRBD1 (5 bases). Per germline, CDR1 SGHAT and CDR2 FQNNGV. The CDR3 is 15 residues long. Trimming took off 3 bases at V and 2 bases at J, with 14 bases between the two ends. For the CDR3, the DNA is TGTGCCAGCAGCTTGTACCAGGGTGTGGCCTACGAGCAGTACTTC. Amino acid sequence: CASSLYQGVAYEQYF.

The chain uses TRBV3-1 (or the pseudogene TRBV3-2) and TRBJ2-4; 9 bases align to TRBD1. The junction had 9 bases not matched to a gene; V was cut back by 4 bases and J by 5 bases. The V gene's germline CDR1 is LGHDT and CDR2 YNNKEL (reference sequence). This CDR3 region has 16 residues. Written as DNA, the CDR3 is TGTGCCAGCAGCCCTATTACAGGGGGCGCCGAAAACATTCAGTACTTC. Residues: CASSPITGGAENIQYF.

The chain combines TRBV24-1 with TRBJ2-2; possibly TRBD1 for D (5 bases). The CDR3 runs to 16 residues. CDR1 is KGHDR, CDR2 SFDVKD, per germline. V was pared by 3 bases and J by 0 bases, with 10 bases between. CDR3 coding DNA: TGTGCCACCAGTGATGGGGTCAGGGCGAACACCGGGGAGCTGTTTTTT. Translating it yields CATSDGVRANTGELFF.

The chain carries TRBV6-5 and TRBJ1-5; D is unresolved. Deletions cut 11 bases from V and 8 bases from J, with 19 bases between. This CDR3 comprises 13 residues. CDR1 and CDR2 from the germline V gene are MNHEY and SVGAGI. CDR3 sequence reads: CAGSFGVDEPQHF. CDR3 bases: TGTGCCGGGTCATTCGGGGTTGATGAGCCCCAGCATTTT.

V gene TRBV3-1 (or the pseudogene TRBV3-2) combines with J gene TRBJ2-7; 12 bases are shared with TRBD2. The CDR3 loop spans 16 amino acids. After removal of 2 bases from V and 5 bases from J, the junction contained 7 bases not matched to a gene. Germline CDR1 LGHDT, CDR2 YNNKEL (reference sequence). This chain's CDR3 is CASSQNLAGGSHEQYF. The CDR3 DNA reads TGTGCCAGCAGCCAAAATCTAGCGGGAGGGTCCCACGAGCAGTACTTC.

This rearrangement joins TRBV6-5 to TRBJ1-5; perhaps TRBD1 as D (5 bases). The CDR3 contains 15 residues. V dropped 5 bases and J dropped 4 bases, with 15 bases sitting between them. Germline CDR1 MNHEY, CDR2 SVGAGI. The CDR3 sequence: CASSPLGGVNQPQHF. The CDR3, as DNA: TGTGCCAGCAGTCCGCTGGGAGGGGTGAATCAGCCCCAGCATTTT.

The rearrangement links TRBV27 to TRBJ2-1, with a weak D call TRBD1 (5 bases). V was shortened by 5 bases and J by 3 bases, with 11 bases between the two germline ends. Germline lookup yields CDR1 MNHEY and CDR2 SMNVEV (reference sequence). The CDR3 length is 14 residues. The CDR3 loop is CASSVRVSYNEQFF. In DNA form, the CDR3 reads TGTGCCAGCAGTGTCAGGGTGAGCTACAATGAGCAGTTCTTC.

V usage is TRBV2 and J usage is TRBJ2-1; TRBD2 aligns across 10 bases. CDR1 and CDR2 from the germline V gene are SNHLY and FYNNEI. With 6 bases clipped from V and 2 bases from J, the junction kept 4 bases outside the gene matches. CDR3 length: 15 amino acids. This chain's CDR3 is CASSRTSGTYNEQFF. The DNA for the CDR3 is TGTGCCAGCAGCAGGACTAGCGGAACCTACAATGAGCAGTTCTTC. The variable domain in full, with the rest retrieved from reference TRBV2 and TRBJ2-1, is EPEVTQTPSHQVTQMGQEVILRCVPISNHLYFYWYRQILGQKVEFLVSFYNNEISEKSEIFDDQFSVERPDGSNFTLKIRSTKLEDSAMYFCASSRTSGTYNEQFFGPGTRLTVL.

The rearrangement links TRBV14 to TRBJ2-2; 7 bases line up with TRBD1. CDR3 size: 14 residues. CDR1 is SGHDN and CDR2 is FVKESK in the germline V gene. V gave up 4 bases and J gave up 6 bases; unmatched junction bases: 5. The CDR3 sequence is CASSLQTGAGELFF. As DNA, the CDR3 is TGTGCCAGCAGCCTACAAACAGGGGCCGGGGAGCTGTTTTTT.

The rearrangement joins TRBV6-5 to TRBJ1-3; no definite D call. CDR1 MNHEY and CDR2 SVGAGI come from the germline V gene. The CDR3 sequence is 13 residues long. Trimming shortened V by 7 bases and J by 4 bases, and 11 bases separated the two germline ends. The CDR3 DNA sequence: TGTGCCAGCACCCCAGTTTCAGGAAACACCATATATTTT. Protein sequence: CASTPVSGNTIYF.

The chain joins TRBV28 to TRBJ2-3, with D tentatively TRBD2 (7 bases). Germline V lookup: CDR1 MDHEN, CDR2 SYDVKM. V was trimmed by 8 bases and J by 0 bases, leaving 12 bases between them. CDR3 length: 14 amino acids. Here the CDR3 reads CASRGAGSTDTQYF. In DNA form, the CDR3 reads TGTGCCAGCCGGGGGGCAGGGAGCACAGATACGCAGTATTTT.

The chain has TRBV14 and TRBJ2-1; D perhaps matches TRBD1 (6 bases). Trimming stripped 4 bases from V and 0 bases from J, with 10 bases between. There are 15 residues in the CDR3. Germline V gene sequence: CDR1 SGHDN, CDR2 FVKESK. The CDR3 nucleotides are TGTGCCAGCAGCCCCGGACAGAGCTCCTACAATGAGCAGTTCTTC. It is translated as CASSPGQSSYNEQFF.

The V call is TRBV4-1, the J call TRBJ2-7; tentatively, D is TRBD1 (6 bases). The V gene's germline CDR1 is MGHRA and CDR2 YSYEKL. This CDR3 contains 16 residues. Trimming took 3 bases from V and 3 from J, leaving 18 bases between them. DNA for the CDR3: TGCGCCAGCAGCCACTCACAAGGGGGTCTGGGCTACGAGCAGTACTTC. Translation: CASSHSQGGLGYEQYF.

The J gene is TRBJ2-2, the V gene TRBV2; TRBD1 aligns across 7 bases. V trimming: 6 bases; J trimming: 0 bases; junction bases outside the gene matches: 4. The CDR3 runs 15 residues. CDR1 and CDR2 from the germline V gene are SNHLY and FYNNEI. This CDR3 reads CASRAGTANTGELFF. The CDR3, as DNA: TGTGCCAGCAGGGCCGGGACAGCGAACACCGGGGAGCTGTTTTTT.

The chain couples TRBV27 to TRBJ2-7; possible D gene TRBD2, 5 bases. Germline lookup yields CDR1 MNHEY and CDR2 SMNVEV (reference sequence). The V gene lost 4 bases and the J gene lost 2 bases, with 9 bases spanning the gap. This CDR3 comprises 13 residues. CDR3 amino acids: CASSSPGTYEQYF. CDR3 sequence (DNA): TGTGCCAGCAGTTCCCCGGGGACCTACGAGCAGTACTTC.

The chain employs TRBV12-3 or TRBV12-4 and TRBJ2-3, with D maybe TRBD2 (5 bases). This CDR3 contains 12 residues. Trimming cost V 3 bases and J 5 bases, with 6 bases left between them. The DNA for the CDR3 is TGTGCCAGCAGTTTGAGGGTAGATACGCAGTATTTT. Its protein product is CASSLRVDTQYF.

The gene calls are TRBV5-1 and TRBJ2-7, with 7 bases fitting TRBD1. Germline V lookup: CDR1 SGHRS, CDR2 YFSETQ. This CDR3 is built from 14 residues. The ends lost 7 bases at V and 2 bases at J; junction bases unmatched: 9. The CDR3 spells CASGTGTATYEQYF. CDR3 in DNA: TGCGCCAGCGGAACCGGGACAGCAACCTACGAGCAGTACTTC.

V gene TRBV5-1 combines with J gene TRBJ2-7, with a possible D match to TRBD2 (6 bases). The germline gives CDR1 SGHRS, CDR2 YFSETQ. The CDR3 length is 13 residues. Trimming left V 3 bases short and J 0 bases short, with 7 bases between. CDR3 region: CASSYGSSYEQYF. CDR3 DNA: TGCGCCAGCAGCTACGGGAGCTCCTACGAGCAGTACTTC.

The chain joins TRBV15 to TRBJ1-4; D is unclear. V was pared by 4 bases and J by 0 bases, with 6 bases between. Germline-derived CDR1 and CDR2 are LNHNV and YYDKDF (reference sequence). The CDR3 totals 14 residues. The CDR3 sequence: CATSMAATNEKLFF. Here the CDR3 DNA reads TGTGCCACCAGCATGGCTGCAACTAATGAAAAACTGTTTTTT.

The chain combines TRBV4-1 with TRBJ2-3; D may be TRBD1 (6 bases). Per the germline V gene, CDR1 is MGHRA and CDR2 is YSYEKL. The V end was cut by 3 bases, the J end by 8 bases, with 15 bases between. This CDR3 is 14 amino acids long. CDR3 DNA: TGCGCCAGCAGCCAGGGGGCGGCCTCGGGTACGCAGTATTTT. Translation gives CASSQGAASGTQYF.

The chain combines TRBV13 with TRBJ2-7; 9 nucleotides match TRBD1. CDR1 is PRHDT, CDR2 FYEKMQ, per germline (reference sequence). This CDR3 is 19 amino acids long. The J segment lost 0 bases and the V segment lost 5 bases, leaving 17 bases of the junction unmatched. The CDR3 spells CASSTTGQGGSGRSYEQYF. The CDR3 nucleotides are TGTGCCAGCAGCACCACGGGACAGGGTGGTAGCGGGCGCTCCTACGAGCAGTACTTC.

The V gene is TRBV7-3, the J gene TRBJ2-7; weak D call: TRBD1 (5 bases). The CDR3 is made up of 12 amino acids. V shed 6 bases and J shed 6 bases, with 12 bases lying between them. Germline V gives CDR1 SGHTA, CDR2 FQGTGA. Here the CDR3 reads CASRGPQGEQYF. The CDR3 coding sequence is TGTGCCAGCAGAGGGCCCCAGGGCGAGCAGTACTTC.

This clone has a handful of counts. The rearrangement joins TRBV5-1 to TRBJ2-7; 7 bases agree with TRBD2. CDR1 and CDR2 (germline): SGHRS, YFSETQ. CDR3 length: 15 amino acids. The trim removed 2 bases at V and 4 bases at J, leaving 9 bases unmatched. This chain's CDR3 is CASSFGGSSFYEQYF. As DNA, the CDR3 is TGCGCCAGCAGCTTTGGCGGGAGTTCCTTTTACGAGCAGTACTTC.

The chain is built from TRBV5-4 and TRBJ2-1; TRBD2 matches 10 bases. The CDR3 contains 17 residues. The ends lost 2 bases at V and 6 bases at J; junction bases unmatched: 11. The germline V gene has CDR1 SGHNT and CDR2 YYREEE (reference sequence). The CDR3 region has the DNA TGTGCCAGCAGCTTTGGGGCTAGCGGGAGACGAGTCAATGAGCAGTTCTTC. Translated: CASSFGASGRRVNEQFF. The entire variable domain, with the rest obtained from reference TRBV5-4 and TRBJ2-1, is as follows: ETGVTQSPTHLIKTRGQQVTLRCSSQSGHNTVSWYQQALGQGPQFIFQYYREEENGRGNFPPRFSGLQFPNYSSELNVNALELDDSALYLCASSFGASGRRVNEQFFGPGTRLTVL.

This sequence joins TRBV3-1 (or the pseudogene TRBV3-2) and TRBJ1-1; D is unclear. V was clipped by 4 bases and J by 3 bases, with 12 bases between them. CDR1 is LGHDT and CDR2 is YNNKEL in the germline V gene (reference sequence). This CDR3 spans 14 amino acids. CDR3 loop: CASSPNRRDTEAFF. The CDR3 bases are TGTGCCAGCAGCCCTAACCGTCGCGACACTGAAGCTTTCTTT.

The CDR3 DNA reads TGTGCCACCAGCAGAGGGAGGATCACCTACGAGCAGTACTTC. Protein: CATSRGRITYEQYF. The V call is TRBV15, the J call TRBJ2-7, with TRBD2 as a possible D gene (5 bases). This CDR3 spans 14 amino acids. In germline, CDR1 is LNHNV, CDR2 YYDKDF (reference sequence). Trimming cost V 1 base and J 2 bases, with 9 bases left between them.

The V and J genes are TRBV6-9 and TRBJ2-1; 13 bases are shared with TRBD2. The J segment lost 1 base and the V segment lost 2 bases, leaving 8 bases of the junction unmatched. The CDR3 sequence is 19 residues long. Germline CDR1 and CDR2: MNHGY and SVAAGI. The CDR3 sequence is CASSYRGLAGAGSYNEQFF. The CDR3 DNA sequence: TGTGCCAGCAGTTATCGAGGACTAGCGGGAGCGGGGTCCTACAATGAGCAGTTCTTC.

The chain joins TRBV9 to TRBJ1-2, with TRBD1 matching over 9 bases. V lost 0 bases to trimming and J lost 7 bases; unmatched junction nucleotides: 7. Germline CDR1 and CDR2: SGDLS and YYNGEE. CDR3 length: 15 amino acids. The chain's CDR3 is CASSVGPTGGSGYTF. CDR3 DNA sequence: TGTGCCAGCAGCGTAGGACCCACAGGGGGCTCTGGCTACACCTTC.

The chain combines TRBV18 with TRBJ2-3; 8 bases map to TRBD2. Germline V lookup: CDR1 KGHSH, CDR2 LQKENI. This CDR3 region has 18 residues. After removal of 3 bases from V and 1 base from J, the junction contained 12 bases not matched to a gene. In DNA, the CDR3 is TGTGCCAGCTCACCGCTCGAAGCGGGAGATTTTGGCACAGATACGCAGTATTTT. Translation: CASSPLEAGDFGTDTQYF.